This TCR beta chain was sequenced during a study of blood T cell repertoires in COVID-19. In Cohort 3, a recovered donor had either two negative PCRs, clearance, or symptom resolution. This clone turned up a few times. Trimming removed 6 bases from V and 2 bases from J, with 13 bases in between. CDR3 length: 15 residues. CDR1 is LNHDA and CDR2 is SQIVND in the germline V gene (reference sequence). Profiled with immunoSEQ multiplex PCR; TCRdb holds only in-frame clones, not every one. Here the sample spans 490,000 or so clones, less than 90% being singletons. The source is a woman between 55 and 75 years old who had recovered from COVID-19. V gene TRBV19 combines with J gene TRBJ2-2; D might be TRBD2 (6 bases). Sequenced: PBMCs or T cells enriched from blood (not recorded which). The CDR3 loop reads CASRGVGGNTGELFF. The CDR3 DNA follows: TGTGCCAGTAGAGGGGTGGGAGGAAACACCGGGGAGCTGTTTTTT.